The subject of this entry is one TCR beta chain. The target antigen is unknown. The repertoire was sequenced with immunoSEQ multiplex PCR; TCRdb's copy has only in-frame clones and lacks some. The table has about 140,000 clones, around four fifths seen once; the top ten hold more than 1.4%. Per germline, CDR1 SGHTS and CDR2 YDEGEE. This CDR3 is 14 amino acids long. V lost 2 bases, J lost 1 base, and 8 bases lay in between. This sample was included in a study of cytomegalovirus exposure and HLA in healthy donors. Study-level points and caveats: According to a subsequent analysis, TCR clusters from the first cohort were inclined to appear together in the 120 validation repertoires. Cytomegalovirus status was reportedly diagnosed by the classifier with high specificity and sensitivity.

The chain couples TRBV5-8 to TRBJ2-3, with D uncertain. Sequences were obtained from PBMCs. This receptor was obtained from a woman between 25 and 40 years old in good health and CMV-seronegative. CDR3 sequence reads: CASSFTQGTDTQYF. CDR3 DNA sequence: TGTGCCAGCAGCTTTACGCAGGGCACAGATACGCAGTATTTT.